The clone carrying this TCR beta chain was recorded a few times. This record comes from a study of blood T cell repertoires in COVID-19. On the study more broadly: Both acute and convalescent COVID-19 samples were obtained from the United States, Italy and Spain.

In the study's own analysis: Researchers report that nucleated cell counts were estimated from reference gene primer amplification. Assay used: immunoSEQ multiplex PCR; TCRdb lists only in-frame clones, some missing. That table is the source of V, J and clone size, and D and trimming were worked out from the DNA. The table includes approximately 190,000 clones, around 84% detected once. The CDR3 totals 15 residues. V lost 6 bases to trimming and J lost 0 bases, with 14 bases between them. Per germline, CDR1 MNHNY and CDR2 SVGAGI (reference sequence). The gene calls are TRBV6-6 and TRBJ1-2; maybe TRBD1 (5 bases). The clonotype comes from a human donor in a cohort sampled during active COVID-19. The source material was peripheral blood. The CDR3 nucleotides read TGTGCCAGCAGACCCGAGGCGGGGCCTAACTATGGCTACACCTTC. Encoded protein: CASRPEAGPNYGYTF.